The clone carrying this TCR beta chain was picked up many times. What it binds is not known. Any patient presenting with uncontrolled infection, other autoimmune disease, pregnancy or lactation was left out. This sample was taken from a study of T cells in Graves' hyperthyroidism and ophthalmopathy. RNA transcripts were the template for amplifying TCR beta CDR3 regions. HTBI primers were employed in a first-round RT-PCR of the TCR CDR3. Using its own MiXCR run on the multiplex PCR reads, TCRdb lists one record per CDR3 protein. The profile shows 450,000 to 600,000 distinct CDR3 sequences, about 20% of them singletons. Study results and caveats: In the blood, most expanded thyroid clonotypes above 0.001 appeared as well. From stable hyperthyroidism, ophthalmopathy was set apart by a 13 V-J model. Median prediction lead before ophthalmopathy onset was around 7 months with the model.

The CDR3 totals 15 residues. The V gene's germline CDR1 is SQVTM and CDR2 ANQGSEA. The V end lost 6 bases, the J end lost 0 bases, and 15 bases lay between the germline ends. Source material: blood. This receptor was taken from a middle-aged man with Graves' ophthalmopathy. This chain links TRBV29-1 with TRBJ2-1; D ambiguous. CDR3 region: CSVPRREGSYNEQFF. CDR3 nucleotides: TGCAGCGTCCCTAGACGCGAAGGCTCCTACAATGAGCAGTTCTTC.